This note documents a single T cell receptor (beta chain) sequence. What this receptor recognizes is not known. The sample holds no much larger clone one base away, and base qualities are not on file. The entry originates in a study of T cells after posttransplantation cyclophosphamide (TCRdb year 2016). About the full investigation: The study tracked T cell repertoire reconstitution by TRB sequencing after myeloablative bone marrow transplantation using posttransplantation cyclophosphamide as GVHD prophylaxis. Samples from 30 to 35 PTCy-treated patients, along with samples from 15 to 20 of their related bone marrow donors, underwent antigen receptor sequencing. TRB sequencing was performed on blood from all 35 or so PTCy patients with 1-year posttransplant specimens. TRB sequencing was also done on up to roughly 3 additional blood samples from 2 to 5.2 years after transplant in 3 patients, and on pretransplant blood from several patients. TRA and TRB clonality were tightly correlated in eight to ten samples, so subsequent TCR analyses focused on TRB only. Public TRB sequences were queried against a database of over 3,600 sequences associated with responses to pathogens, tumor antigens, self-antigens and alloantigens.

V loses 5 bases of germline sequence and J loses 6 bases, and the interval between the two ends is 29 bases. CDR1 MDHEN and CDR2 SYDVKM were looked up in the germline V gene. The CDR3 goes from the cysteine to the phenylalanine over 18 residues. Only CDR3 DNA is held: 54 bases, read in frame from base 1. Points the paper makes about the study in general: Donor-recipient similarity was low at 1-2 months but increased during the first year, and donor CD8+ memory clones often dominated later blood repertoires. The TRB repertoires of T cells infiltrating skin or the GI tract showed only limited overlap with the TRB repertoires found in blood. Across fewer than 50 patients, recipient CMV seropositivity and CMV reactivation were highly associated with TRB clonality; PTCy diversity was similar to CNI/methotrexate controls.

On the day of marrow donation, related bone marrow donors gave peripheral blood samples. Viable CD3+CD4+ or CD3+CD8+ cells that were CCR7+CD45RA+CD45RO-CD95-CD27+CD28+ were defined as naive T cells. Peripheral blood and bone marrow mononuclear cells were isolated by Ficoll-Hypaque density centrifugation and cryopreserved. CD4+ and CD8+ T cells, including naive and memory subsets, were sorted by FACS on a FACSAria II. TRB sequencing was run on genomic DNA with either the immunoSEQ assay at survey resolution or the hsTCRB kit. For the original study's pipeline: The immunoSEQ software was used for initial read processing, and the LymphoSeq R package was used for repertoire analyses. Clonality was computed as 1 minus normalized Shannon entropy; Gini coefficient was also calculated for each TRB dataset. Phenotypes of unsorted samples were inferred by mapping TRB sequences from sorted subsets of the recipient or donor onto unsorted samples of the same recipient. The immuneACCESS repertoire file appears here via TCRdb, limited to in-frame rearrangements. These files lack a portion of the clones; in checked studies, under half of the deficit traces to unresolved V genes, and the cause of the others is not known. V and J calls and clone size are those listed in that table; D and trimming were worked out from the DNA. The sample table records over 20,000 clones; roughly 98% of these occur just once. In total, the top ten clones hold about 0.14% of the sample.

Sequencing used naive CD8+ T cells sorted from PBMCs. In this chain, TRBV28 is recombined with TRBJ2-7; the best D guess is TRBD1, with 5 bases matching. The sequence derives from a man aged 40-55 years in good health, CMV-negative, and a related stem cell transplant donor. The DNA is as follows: TGTGCCAGCAGTACCATATTCGACCTGCCTGGCGATCAGGGCGAGCAGTACTTC. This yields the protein CASSTIFDLPGDQGEQYF.